Listed below are T cell receptor beta chains from one sample, sequenced in a study of patients and donors after allogeneic stem cell transplantation. TCRdb redid the calling of the RT-PCR reads with MiXCR, one entry per CDR3 protein. The sample has about 960,000 distinct CDR3 sequences, approximately 19% seen once. Sequencing was performed on blood, either unsorted or a sorted T cell fraction (not recorded which). All receptors come from a human donor who was either an allogeneic HSCT recipient or a stem cell or donor lymphocyte infusion donor (not recorded which). It is not recorded whose cells these are; they may come from a transplant donor. CDR3s include the opening cysteine and the closing phenylalanine or tryptophan. A D gene is named only where the DNA matches it firmly. A clone size is listed for some rows: how often the clone was seen (once, few, many), or a class if it is expanded.

V gene	D gene	clone size	J gene	CDR3 DNA	CDR3 protein
TRBV5-1	TRBD2	NA	TRBJ2-1	TGCGCCAGCAGCTCGTCGACCGGGACTAGCTCCTACAATGAGCAGTTCTTC	CASSSSTGTSSYNEQFF
TRBV27	NA	NA	TRBJ2-1	TGTGCCAGCAGCCCCTCAAGCGTCTCGGACTACAATGAGCAGTTCTTC	CASSPSSVSDYNEQFF
TRBV20-1	NA	few	TRBJ2-1	TGCAGTGCGCCGCGGGACTCCCGTAATGAGCAGTTCTTC	CSAPRDSRNEQFF
TRBV11-3	TRBD1	NA	TRBJ1-1	TGTGCCAGCAGCTTAGACGGGAACAGGGGGCAGGACACTGAAGCTTTCTTT	CASSLDGNRGQDTEAFF
TRBV7-9	NA	NA	TRBJ2-1	TGTGCCAGCAGCCCTACTAGCATCTACAATGAGCAGTTCTTC	CASSPTSIYNEQFF
TRBV5-6	NA	NA	TRBJ1-1	TGTGCCAGCAGCTTGGGACAGGCGCTGAACACTGAAGCTTTCTTT	CASSLGQALNTEAFF
TRBV7-3	NA	NA	TRBJ2-3	TGTGCCAGCAGCTCCACGCGGGGGACAAGGGCATATTTT	CASSSTRGTRAYF
TRBV3-1	NA	NA	TRBJ2-1	TGTGCCAGCAGCCTTGGGACTGGGGTAGGTGAGCAGTTCTTC	CASSLGTGVGEQFF
TRBV12-3/TRBV12-4	NA	few	TRBJ1-1	TGTGCCAGCAGTTTACGCTTAGCGGACACTGAAGCTTTCTTT	CASSLRLADTEAFF
TRBV27	NA	few	TRBJ1-5	TGTGCCAGCAGTTATACTCAGGGGCCCCAGCATTTT	CASSYTQGPQHF
TRBV21-1	NA	few	TRBJ1-2	TGTGCCAGCAGCAGAGTATATCCGGGACAGAGAAACTATGGCTACACCTTC	CASSRVYPGQRNYGYTF
TRBV3-1	NA	few	TRBJ1-6	TGTGCCAGCAGCCAAGATACAGGGTCGAACCGTTCACCCCTCCACTTT	CASSQDTGSNRSPLHF
TRBV7-6	TRBD2	NA	TRBJ2-7	TGTGCCAGCAGCCCTACTAGCGGGATAGGCGAGCAGTACTTC	CASSPTSGIGEQYF
TRBV10-3	NA	few	TRBJ1-2	TGTGCCACGTCGGAAGGGATTTATGGCTACACCTTC	CATSEGIYGYTF
TRBV18	TRBD1	NA	TRBJ2-7	TGTGCCAGCTCACCAACGGCCGGGACAGGGTACGAGCAGTACTTC	CASSPTAGTGYEQYF
TRBV5-1	NA	many	TRBJ1-4	TGTGCCAGCAGTTTACAGGGAACTAATGAAAAACTGTTTTTT	CASSLQGTNEKLFF
TRBV5-1	NA	few	TRBJ1-2	TGCGCCAGCAGCGGCGACCAGGTGAAAGGCTACACCTTC	CASSGDQVKGYTF
TRBV20-1	NA	many	TRBJ2-2	TGCAGTGCTAGGGCGGACTCGGCCGGGGAGCTGTTTTTT	CSARADSAGELFF
TRBV2	TRBD1	NA	TRBJ1-3	TGTGCCAGGAGGATCGGACAGGGGTCTGGAAACACCATATATTTT	CARRIGQGSGNTIYF
TRBV29-1	NA	many	TRBJ1-2	TGCAGCGTTGAAGATCCCTCCTCCGGGAGAAAGTATGGCTACACCTTC	CSVEDPSSGRKYGYTF
TRBV20-1	NA	few	TRBJ1-1	TGCAGTGCTGTGGACGGGAACACTGAAGCTTTCTTT	CSAVDGNTEAFF
TRBV4-1	NA	NA	TRBJ2-1	TGCGCCAGCAGCCAAGTGCCGACCTTGCGGCAGTTCTTC	CASSQVPTLRQFF
TRBV12-3/TRBV12-4	NA	many	TRBJ2-3	TGTGCCAGCAGCCGGAACAGGGCCACAGATACGCAGTATTTT	CASSRNRATDTQYF
TRBV20-1	NA	NA	TRBJ1-6	TGCAGTGCTCGCGGGAGTGCCCCACCCCTCCACTTT	CSARGSAPPLHF
TRBV4-3	TRBD1	few	TRBJ2-5	TGCGCCAGCAGCCCAGGACAGGGTGGAGGGACCCAGTACTTC	CASSPGQGGGTQYF
TRBV4-3	NA	few	TRBJ2-1	TGCGCCAGCAGCCAAGAGTCGTATACCTACAATGAGCAGTTCTTC	CASSQESYTYNEQFF
TRBV20-1	TRBD2	many	TRBJ2-5	TGCAGTGCTAGTCCTCTAGCGGGGGAGCGGGAGACCCAGTACTTC	CSASPLAGERETQYF
TRBV20-1	NA	NA	TRBJ2-1	TGCAGTGCTAGCTACGATTCCTACAATGAGCAGTTCTTC	CSASYDSYNEQFF
TRBV5-6	NA	NA	TRBJ2-7	TGTGCCAGCAGCTTCACCGGTCTCACCTACGAGCAGTACTTC	CASSFTGLTYEQYF
TRBV4-2	NA	many	TRBJ1-1	TGTGCCAGCAGCCAAGAATCTACAGGACGGGAGAACACTGAAGCTTTCTTT	CASSQESTGRENTEAFF
TRBV9	NA	few	TRBJ1-1	TGTGCCAGCAGCGTAGCTCCGGGGACTGAAGCTTTCTTT	CASSVAPGTEAFF